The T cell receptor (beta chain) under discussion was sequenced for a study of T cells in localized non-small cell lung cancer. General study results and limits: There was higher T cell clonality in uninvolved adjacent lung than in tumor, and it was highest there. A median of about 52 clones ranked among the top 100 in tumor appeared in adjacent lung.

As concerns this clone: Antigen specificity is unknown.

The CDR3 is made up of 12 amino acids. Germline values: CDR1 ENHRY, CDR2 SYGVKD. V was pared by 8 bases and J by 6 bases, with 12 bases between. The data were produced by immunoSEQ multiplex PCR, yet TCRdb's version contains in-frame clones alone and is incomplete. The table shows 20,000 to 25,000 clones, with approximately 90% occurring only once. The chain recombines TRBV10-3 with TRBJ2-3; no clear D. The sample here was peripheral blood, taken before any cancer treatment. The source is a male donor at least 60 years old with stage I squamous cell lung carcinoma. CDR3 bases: TGTGCCATCGCAGTAGGTTTGGATACGCAGTATTTT. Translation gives CAIAVGLDTQYF.